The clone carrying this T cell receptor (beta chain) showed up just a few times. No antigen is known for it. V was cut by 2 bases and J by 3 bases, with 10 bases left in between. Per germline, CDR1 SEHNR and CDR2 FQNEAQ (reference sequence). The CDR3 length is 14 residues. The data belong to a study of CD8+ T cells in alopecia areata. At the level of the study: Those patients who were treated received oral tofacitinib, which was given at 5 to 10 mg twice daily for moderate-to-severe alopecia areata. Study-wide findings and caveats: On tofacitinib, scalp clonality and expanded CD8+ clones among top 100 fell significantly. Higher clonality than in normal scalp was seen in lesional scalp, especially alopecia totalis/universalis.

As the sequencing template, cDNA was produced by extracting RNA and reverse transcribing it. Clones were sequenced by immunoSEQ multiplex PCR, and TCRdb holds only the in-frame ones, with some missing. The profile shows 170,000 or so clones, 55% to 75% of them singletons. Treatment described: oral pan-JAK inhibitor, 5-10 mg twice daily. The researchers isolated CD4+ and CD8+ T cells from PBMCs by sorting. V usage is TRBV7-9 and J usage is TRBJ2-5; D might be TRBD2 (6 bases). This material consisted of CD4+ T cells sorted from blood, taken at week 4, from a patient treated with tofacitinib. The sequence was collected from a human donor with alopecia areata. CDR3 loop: CASSLRRGEETQYF. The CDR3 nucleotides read TGTGCCAGCAGCTTAAGGAGGGGCGAAGAGACCCAGTACTTC.